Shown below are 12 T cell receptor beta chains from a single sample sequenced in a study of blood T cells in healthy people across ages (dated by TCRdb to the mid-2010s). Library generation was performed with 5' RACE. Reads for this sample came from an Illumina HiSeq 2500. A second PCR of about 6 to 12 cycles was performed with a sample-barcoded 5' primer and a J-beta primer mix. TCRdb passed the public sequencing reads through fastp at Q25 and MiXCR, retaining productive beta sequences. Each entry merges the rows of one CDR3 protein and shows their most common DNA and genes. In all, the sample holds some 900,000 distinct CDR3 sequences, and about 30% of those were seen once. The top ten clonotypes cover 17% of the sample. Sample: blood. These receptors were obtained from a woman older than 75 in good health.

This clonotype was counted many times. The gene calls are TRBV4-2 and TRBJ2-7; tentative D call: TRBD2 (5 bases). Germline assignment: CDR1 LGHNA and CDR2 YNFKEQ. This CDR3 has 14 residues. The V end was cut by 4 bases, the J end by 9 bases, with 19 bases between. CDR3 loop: CASSRDVTGSVQYF. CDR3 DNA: TGTGCCAGCAGCCGAGACGTTACGGGGAGCGTGCAGTACTTC.

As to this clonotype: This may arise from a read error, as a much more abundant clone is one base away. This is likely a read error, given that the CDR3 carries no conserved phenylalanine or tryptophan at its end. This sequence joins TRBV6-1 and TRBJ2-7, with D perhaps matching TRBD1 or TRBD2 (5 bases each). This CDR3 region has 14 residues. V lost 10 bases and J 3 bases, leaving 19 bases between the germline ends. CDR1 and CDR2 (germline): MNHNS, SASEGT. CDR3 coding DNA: TGTGCCATCCCCCCGGGACCGGACGTCTACGAGCAGTACTAC. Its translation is CAIPPGPDVYEQYY.

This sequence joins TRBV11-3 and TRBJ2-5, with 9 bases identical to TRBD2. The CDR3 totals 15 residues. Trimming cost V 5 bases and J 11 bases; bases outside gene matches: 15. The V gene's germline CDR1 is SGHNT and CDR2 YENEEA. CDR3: CASSRAGGGYNEQYF. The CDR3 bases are TGTGCCAGCAGCCGAGCGGGGGGTGGATACAATGAGCAGTACTTC.

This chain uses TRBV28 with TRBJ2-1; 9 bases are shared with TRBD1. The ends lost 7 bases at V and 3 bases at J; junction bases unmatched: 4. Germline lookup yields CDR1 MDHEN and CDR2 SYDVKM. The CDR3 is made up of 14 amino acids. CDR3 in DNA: TGTGCCAGCATTGAGACAGGGGGCTACAATGAGCAGTTCTTC. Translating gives CASIETGGYNEQFF.

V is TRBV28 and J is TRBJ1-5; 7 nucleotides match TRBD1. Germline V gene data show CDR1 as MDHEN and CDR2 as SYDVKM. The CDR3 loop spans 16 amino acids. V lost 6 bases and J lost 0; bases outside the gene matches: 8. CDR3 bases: TGTGCCAGCAGCCCAAACAACAGGGGTAGCAATCAGCCCCAGCATTTT. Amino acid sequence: CASSPNNRGSNQPQHF.

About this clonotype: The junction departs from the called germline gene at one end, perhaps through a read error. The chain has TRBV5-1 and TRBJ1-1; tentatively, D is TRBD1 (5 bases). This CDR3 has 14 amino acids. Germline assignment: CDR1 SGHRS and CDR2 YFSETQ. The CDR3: CASSLVSGNAEAFF. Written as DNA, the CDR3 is TGCGCCAGCAGCTTGGTATCAGGGAACGCTGAAGCTTTCTTT. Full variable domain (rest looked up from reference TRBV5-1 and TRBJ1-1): KAGVTQTPRYLIKTRGQQVTLSCSPISGHRSVSWYQQTPGQGLQFLFEYFSETQRNKGNFPGRFSGRQFSNSRSEMNVSTLELGDSALYLCASSLVSGNAEAFFGQGTRLTVV.

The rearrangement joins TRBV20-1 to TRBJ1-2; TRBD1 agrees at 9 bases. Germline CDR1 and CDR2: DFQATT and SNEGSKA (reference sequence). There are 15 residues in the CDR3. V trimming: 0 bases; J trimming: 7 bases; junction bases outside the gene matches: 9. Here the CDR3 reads CSAREGGQGFSGYTF. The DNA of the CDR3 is TGCAGTGCTAGAGAAGGGGGACAGGGTTTCTCTGGCTACACCTTC.

CDR3 DNA: TGTGCCAGCAGTAAAAACAGGGGGCCTCAGCCCCAGCATTTT. It yields the protein CASSKNRGPQPQHF. V usage is TRBV6-1 and J usage is TRBJ1-5, with 9 bases that match TRBD1. J gave up 6 bases and V 5 bases, and 5 bases lay outside the gene matches. This CDR3 is built from 14 residues. CDR1 is MNHNS, CDR2 SASEGT, per germline.

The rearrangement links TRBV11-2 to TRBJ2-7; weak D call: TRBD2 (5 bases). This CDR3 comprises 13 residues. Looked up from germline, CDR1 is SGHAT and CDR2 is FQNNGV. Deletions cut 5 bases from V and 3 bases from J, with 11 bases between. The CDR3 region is CASSQDRDYEQYF. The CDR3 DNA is TGTGCCAGCAGCCAAGATCGGGACTACGAGCAGTACTTC. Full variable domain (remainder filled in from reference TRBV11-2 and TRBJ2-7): EAGVAQSPRYKIIEKRQSVAFWCNPISGHATLYWYQQILGQGPKLLIQFQNNGVVDDSQLPKDRFSAERLKGVDSTLKIQPAKLEDSAVYLCASSQDRDYEQYFGPGTRLTVT.

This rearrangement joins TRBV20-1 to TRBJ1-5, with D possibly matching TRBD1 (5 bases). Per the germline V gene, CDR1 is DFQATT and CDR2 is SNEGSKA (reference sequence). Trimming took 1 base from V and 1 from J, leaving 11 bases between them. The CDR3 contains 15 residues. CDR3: CSARGRERSNQPQHF. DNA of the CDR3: TGCAGTGCTAGAGGCAGGGAAAGGAGCAATCAGCCCCAGCATTTT.

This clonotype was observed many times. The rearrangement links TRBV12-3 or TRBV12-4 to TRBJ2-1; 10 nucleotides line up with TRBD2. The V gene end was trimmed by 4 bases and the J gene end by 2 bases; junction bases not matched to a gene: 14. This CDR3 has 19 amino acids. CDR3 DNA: TGTGCCAGCAGTTCAGGGGGCAGCGGGGGGGCCAGGCCCTACAATGAGCAGTTCTTC. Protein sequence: CASSSGGSGGARPYNEQFF.

In DNA, the CDR3 is TGTGCCAGCAGTTTGGCGGGGGCCTGGTCAGATACGCAGTATTTT. Translating gives CASSLAGAWSDTQYF. The V gene is TRBV12-3 or TRBV12-4, the J gene TRBJ2-3, with a weak D call TRBD2 (7 bases). Trimming stripped 3 bases from V and 4 bases from J, with 14 bases between. This CDR3 contains 15 residues.